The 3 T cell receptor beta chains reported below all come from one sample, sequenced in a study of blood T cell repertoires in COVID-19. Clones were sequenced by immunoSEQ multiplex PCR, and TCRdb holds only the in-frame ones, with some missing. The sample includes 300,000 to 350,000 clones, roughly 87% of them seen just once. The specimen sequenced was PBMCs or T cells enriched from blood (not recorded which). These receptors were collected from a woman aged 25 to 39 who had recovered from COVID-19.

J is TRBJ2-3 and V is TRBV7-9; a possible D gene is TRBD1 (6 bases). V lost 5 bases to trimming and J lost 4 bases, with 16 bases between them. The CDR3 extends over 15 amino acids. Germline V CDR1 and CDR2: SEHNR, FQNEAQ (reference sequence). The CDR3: CASSQASWGPDTQYF. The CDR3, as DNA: TGTGCCAGCAGCCAAGCCTCATGGGGGCCAGATACGCAGTATTTT. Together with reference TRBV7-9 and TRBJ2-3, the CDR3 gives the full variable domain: DTGVSQNPRHKITKRGQNVTFRCDPISEHNRLYWYRQTLGQGPEFLTYFQNEAQLEKSRLLSDRFSAERPKGSFSTLEIQRTEQGDSAMYLCASSQASWGPDTQYFGPGTRLTVL.

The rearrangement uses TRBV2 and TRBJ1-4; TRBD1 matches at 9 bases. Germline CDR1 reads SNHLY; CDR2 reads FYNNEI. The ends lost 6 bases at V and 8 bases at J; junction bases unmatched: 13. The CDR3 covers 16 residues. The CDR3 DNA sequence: TGTGCCAGCAGCGGACAGGGGTTCGGAGGGTCGGAAAAACTGTTTTTT. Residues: CASSGQGFGGSEKLFF.

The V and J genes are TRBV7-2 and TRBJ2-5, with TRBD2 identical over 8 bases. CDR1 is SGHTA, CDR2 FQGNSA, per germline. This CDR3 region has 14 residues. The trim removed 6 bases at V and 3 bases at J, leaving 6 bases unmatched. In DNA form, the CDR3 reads TGTGCCAGCAGTAGGGCGCGGGGGGAAGAGACCCAGTACTTC. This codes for CASSRARGEETQYF.